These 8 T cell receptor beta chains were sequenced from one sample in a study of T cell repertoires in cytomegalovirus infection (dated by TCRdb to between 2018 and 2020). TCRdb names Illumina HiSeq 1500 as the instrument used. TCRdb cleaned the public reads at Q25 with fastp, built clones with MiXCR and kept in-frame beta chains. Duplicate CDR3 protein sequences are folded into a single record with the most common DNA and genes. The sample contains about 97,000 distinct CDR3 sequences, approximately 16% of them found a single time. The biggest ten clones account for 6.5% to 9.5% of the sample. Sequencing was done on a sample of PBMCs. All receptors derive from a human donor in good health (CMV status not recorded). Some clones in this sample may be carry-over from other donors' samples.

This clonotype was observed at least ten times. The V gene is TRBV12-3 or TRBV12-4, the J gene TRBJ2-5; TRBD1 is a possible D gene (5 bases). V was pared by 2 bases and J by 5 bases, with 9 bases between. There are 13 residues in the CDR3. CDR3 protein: CASSLPGLETQYF. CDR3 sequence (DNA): TGTGCCAGCAGTTTACCAGGGTTGGAGACCCAGTACTTC.

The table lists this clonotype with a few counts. The CDR3 reads CASRPDRGTYNEQFF. The CDR3 nucleotides are TGTGCCAGCAGACCAGACAGGGGGACATACAATGAGCAGTTCTTC. This sequence joins TRBV5-4 and TRBJ2-1; 9 positions agree with TRBD1. There are 15 residues in the CDR3. Germline lookup yields CDR1 SGHNT and CDR2 YYREEE (reference sequence). J was trimmed by 4 bases and V by 5 bases; bases with no gene match: 7.

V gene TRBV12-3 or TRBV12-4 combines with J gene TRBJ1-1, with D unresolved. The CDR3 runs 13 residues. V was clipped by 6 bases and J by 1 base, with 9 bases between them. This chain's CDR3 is CASRQSKNTEAFF. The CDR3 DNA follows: TGTGCCAGCAGGCAATCAAAGAACACTGAAGCTTTCTTT.

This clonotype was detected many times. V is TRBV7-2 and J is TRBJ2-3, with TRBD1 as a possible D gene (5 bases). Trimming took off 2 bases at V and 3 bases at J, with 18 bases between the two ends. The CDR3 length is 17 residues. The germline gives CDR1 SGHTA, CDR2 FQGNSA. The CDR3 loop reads CASSLYPQGFSTDTQYF. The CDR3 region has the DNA TGTGCCAGCAGCTTATATCCCCAGGGCTTCTCTACAGATACGCAGTATTTT.

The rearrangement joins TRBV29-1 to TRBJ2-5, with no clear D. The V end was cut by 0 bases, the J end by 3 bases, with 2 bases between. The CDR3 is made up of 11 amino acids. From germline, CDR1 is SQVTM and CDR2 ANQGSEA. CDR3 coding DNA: TGCAGCGTTGAAGAGAAAGAGACCCAGTACTTC. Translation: CSVEEKETQYF.

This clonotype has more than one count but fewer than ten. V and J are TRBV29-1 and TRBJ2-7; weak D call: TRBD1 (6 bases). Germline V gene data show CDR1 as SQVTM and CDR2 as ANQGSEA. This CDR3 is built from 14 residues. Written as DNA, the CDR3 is TGCAGTGACAGGCCCGGGGATCGATCCTACGAGCAGTACTTC. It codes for CSDRPGDRSYEQYF.

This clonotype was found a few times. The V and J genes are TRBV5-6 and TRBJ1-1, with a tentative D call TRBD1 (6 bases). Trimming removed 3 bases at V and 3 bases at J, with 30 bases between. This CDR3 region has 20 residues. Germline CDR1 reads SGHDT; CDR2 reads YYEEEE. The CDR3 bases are TGTGCCAGCAGCTGGGCCAGGGCAACAGGGATCGACATTGCGGACACTGAAGCTTTCTTT. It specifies CASSWARATGIDIADTEAFF.

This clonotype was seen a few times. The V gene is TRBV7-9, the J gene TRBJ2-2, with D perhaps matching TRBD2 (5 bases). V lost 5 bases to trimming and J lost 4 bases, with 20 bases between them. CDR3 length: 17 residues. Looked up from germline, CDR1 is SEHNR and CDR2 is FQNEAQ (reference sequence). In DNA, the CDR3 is TGTGCCAGCAGCCTACCGGTTCAAGAAGGAGGCACCGGGGAGCTGTTTTTT. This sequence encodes CASSLPVQEGGTGELFF.